A selection of T cell receptor beta chains follows, all from one sample in a study of blood T cell repertoires in COVID-19. The assay was immunoSEQ multiplex PCR, and TCRdb's table has in-frame clones only and misses some. The table lists fewer than 300,000 clones, about 88% of them singletons. Input material: peripheral blood. The receptor set was obtained from a man in his sixties who had recovered from COVID-19. Each CDR3 is given with its conserved first and last residue. A D gene is named only where the DNA matches it firmly. Clone size is given for some rows only: seen once, a few or many times, or a class if the clone is expanded.

NA	13	NA	TRBV12-1	TRBJ2-7	TGTGCCAGCAGCCTTTCTTTAAACTACGAGCAGTACTTC	CASSLSLNYEQYF
TRBD1	13	NA	TRBV9	TRBJ1-5	TGTGCCAGCGGGACAGGGGGCAGTCAGCCCCAGCATTTT	CASGTGGSQPQHF
NA	15	few	TRBV9	TRBJ2-7	TGTGCCAGCAGCGTATCTGTTGGCCGAGGCTACGAGCAGTACTTC	CASSVSVGRGYEQYF
TRBD2	18	NA	TRBV6-1	TRBJ2-3	TGTGCCAGCAGTGCCCCGGTTTCCGCTAGCGGAAGCACAGATACGCAGTATTTT	CASSAPVSASGSTDTQYF
NA	16	NA	TRBV19	TRBJ1-1	TGTGCCAGTAGTATCCACAGGAGCACGATGAACACTGAAGCTTTCTTT	CASSIHRSTMNTEAFF
TRBD1	15	NA	TRBV18	TRBJ2-5	TGTGCCAGCTCCCTTGGGACAGGGGTACAGGAGACCCAGTACTTC	CASSLGTGVQETQYF
NA	16	NA	TRBV10-1	TRBJ2-3	TGCGCCAGCAGTGGAAGGACTCAGGGGCACACAGATACGCAGTATTTT	CASSGRTQGHTDTQYF
NA	16	NA	TRBV5-1	TRBJ2-3	TGCGCCAGCAGCTTGGATGGGGGGATGTTGACAGATACGCAGTATTTT	CASSLDGGMLTDTQYF
TRBD1	15	NA	TRBV19	TRBJ2-1	TGTGCCAGTAGTATTGGGACAGGGCCCTACAATGAGCAGTTCTTC	CASSIGTGPYNEQFF
TRBD2	18	NA	TRBV4-2	TRBJ2-2	TGTGCCAGCAGCCAAGGTCTAGCGGGGGGGCTTACTACCGGGGAGCTGTTTTTT	CASSQGLAGGLTTGELFF
TRBD2	14	NA	TRBV18	TRBJ2-1	TGTGCCAGCTCACCTAGCGGGGTTTACAATGAGCAGTTCTTC	CASSPSGVYNEQFF